This record covers a single T cell receptor beta chain. Terminally differentiated effector memory CD45RA+ cells were excluded from the naive CD8 cells, which were CD45RO-negative and positively selected for CCR7. This specimen belongs to a study of shared clonotypes between healthy human individuals. The length of the CDR3 is 16 residues. The V end lost 3 bases, the J end lost 0 bases, and 14 bases lay between the germline ends. Germline lookup yields CDR1 MNHEY and CDR2 SMNVEV (reference sequence). Libraries were prepared by immunoSEQ multiplex PCR; TCRdb keeps only in-frame clonotypes and omits some of them. This table has roughly 590,000 clones, 95% to 96% appearing once.

This TCR was sampled from a woman in her 30s in good health. The material sequenced was naive CD8+ T cells sorted from blood. The chain carries TRBV27 and TRBJ1-1, with TRBD1 as a possible D gene (5 bases). The CDR3 region is CASSFGRVSLNTEAFF. DNA for the CDR3: TGTGCCAGCAGTTTTGGCAGGGTCTCCCTGAACACTGAAGCTTTCTTT.